A single T cell receptor (beta chain) is shown here with its context. Its antigen is unknown. The record originates from a study of T cells after yellow fever vaccination. Findings of the study overall: The booster response re-showed most primary clones: 96% CD4, 88% CD8. Peak timing came faster in the weaker secondary response, day 5 versus 15.

TCRdb reprocessed the 5' RACE reads with MiXCR, giving one entry per CDR3 protein. The sample includes fewer than 450,000 distinct CDR3 sequences, approximately 10% of them seen just once. Germline CDR1 is SGHDT and CDR2 is YYEEEE. The CDR3 length is 15 residues. The J segment lost 6 bases and the V segment lost 2 bases, leaving 7 bases of the junction unmatched. The origin of this receptor is a man aged 18 to 29 who received the YFV17D yellow fever vaccine. The starting material was PBMCs, obtained on the day of the first yellow fever vaccination. J is TRBJ2-5 and V is TRBV5-6; 10 bases fit TRBD1. DNA for the CDR3: TGTGCCAGCAGCTTCCCGGGACAGGGGAAAAAGACCCAGTACTTC. This sequence encodes CASSFPGQGKKTQYF.